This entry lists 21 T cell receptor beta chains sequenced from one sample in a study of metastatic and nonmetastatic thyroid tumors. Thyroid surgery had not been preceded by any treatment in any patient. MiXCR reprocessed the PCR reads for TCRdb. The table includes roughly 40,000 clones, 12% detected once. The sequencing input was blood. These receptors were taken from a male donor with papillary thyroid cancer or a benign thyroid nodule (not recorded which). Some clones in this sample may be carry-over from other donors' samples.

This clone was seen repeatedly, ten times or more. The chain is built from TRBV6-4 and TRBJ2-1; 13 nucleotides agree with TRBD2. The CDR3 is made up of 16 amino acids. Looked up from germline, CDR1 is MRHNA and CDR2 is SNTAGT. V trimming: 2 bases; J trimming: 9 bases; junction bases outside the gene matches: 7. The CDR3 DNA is TGTGCCAGCAGTGACGGACTAGCGGGAGAAAGTGGTGAGCAGTTCTTC. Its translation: CASSDGLAGESGEQFF.

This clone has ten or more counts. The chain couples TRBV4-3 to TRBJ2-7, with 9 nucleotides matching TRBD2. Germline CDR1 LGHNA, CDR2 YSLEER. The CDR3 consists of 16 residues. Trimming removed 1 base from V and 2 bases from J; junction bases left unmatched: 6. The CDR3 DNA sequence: TGCGCCAGCAGCCAAGGTCCGAGCGGGAGGACCTACGAGCAGTACTTC. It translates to CASSQGPSGRTYEQYF.

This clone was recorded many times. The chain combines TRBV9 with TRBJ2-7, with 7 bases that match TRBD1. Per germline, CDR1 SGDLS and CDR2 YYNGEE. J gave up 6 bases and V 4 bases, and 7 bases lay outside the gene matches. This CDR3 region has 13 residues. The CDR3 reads CASSTQTGSEQYF. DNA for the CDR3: TGTGCCAGCAGCACCCAGACAGGGTCCGAGCAGTACTTC.

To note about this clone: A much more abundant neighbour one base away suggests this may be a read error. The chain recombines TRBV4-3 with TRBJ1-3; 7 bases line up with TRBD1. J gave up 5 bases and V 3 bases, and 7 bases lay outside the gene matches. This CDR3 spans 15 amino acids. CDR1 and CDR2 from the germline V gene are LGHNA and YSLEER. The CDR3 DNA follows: TGCGCCAGCAGCCAGACGGACAGGACTAGAAACACCATATATTTT. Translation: CASSQTDRTRNTIYF.

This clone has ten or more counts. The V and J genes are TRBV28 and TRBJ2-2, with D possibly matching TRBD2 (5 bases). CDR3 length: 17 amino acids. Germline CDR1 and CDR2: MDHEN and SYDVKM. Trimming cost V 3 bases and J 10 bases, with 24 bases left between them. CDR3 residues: CASSFRGSKLGFEELFF. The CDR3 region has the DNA TGTGCCAGCAGTTTTCGAGGGAGTAAGTTGGGCTTTGAGGAGCTGTTTTTT.

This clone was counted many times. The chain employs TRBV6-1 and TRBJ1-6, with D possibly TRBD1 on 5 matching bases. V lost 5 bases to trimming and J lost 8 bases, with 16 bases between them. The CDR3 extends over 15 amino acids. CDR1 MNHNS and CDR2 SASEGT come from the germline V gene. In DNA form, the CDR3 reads TGTGCCAGCAGTTTTAGAGGGGACGGTCATTCACCCCTCCACTTT. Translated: CASSFRGDGHSPLHF.

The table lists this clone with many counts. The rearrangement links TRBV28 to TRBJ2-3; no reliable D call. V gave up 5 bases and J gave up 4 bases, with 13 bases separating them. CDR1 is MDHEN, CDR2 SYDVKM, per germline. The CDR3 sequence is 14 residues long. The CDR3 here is CASSIPTWPDTQYF. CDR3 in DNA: TGTGCCAGCAGTATCCCTACATGGCCAGATACGCAGTATTTT. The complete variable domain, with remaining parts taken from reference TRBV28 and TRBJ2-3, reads DVKVTQSSRYLVKRTGEKVFLECVQDMDHENMFWYRQDPGLGLRLIYFSYDVKMKEKGDIPEGYSVSREKKERFSLILESASTNQTSMYLCASSIPTWPDTQYFGPGTRLTVL.

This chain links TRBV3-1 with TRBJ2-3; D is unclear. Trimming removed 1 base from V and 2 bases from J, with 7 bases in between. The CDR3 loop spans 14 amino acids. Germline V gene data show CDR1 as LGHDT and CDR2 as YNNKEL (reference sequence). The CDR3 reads CASSQGLPTDTQYF. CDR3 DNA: TGTGCCAGCAGCCAAGGGTTACCCACAGATACGCAGTATTTT.

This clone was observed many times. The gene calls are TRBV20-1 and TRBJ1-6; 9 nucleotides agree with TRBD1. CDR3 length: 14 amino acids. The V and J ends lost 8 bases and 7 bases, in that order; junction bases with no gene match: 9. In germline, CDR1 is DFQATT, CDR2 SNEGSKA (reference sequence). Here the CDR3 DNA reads TGCAGTATTAACAGGGGGCGGATCAATTCACCCCTCCACTTT. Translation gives CSINRGRINSPLHF.

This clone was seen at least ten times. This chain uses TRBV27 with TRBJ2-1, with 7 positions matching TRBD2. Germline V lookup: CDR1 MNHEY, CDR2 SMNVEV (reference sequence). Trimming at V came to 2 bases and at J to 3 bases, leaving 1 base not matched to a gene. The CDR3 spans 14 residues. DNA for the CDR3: TGTGCCAGCAGTTTAGCGGGAGACTACAATGAGCAGTTCTTC. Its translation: CASSLAGDYNEQFF.

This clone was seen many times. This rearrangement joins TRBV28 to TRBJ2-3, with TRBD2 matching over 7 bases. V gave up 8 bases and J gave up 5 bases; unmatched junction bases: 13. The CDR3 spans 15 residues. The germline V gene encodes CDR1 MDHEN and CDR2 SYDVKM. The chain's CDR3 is CASSGAGESEDTQYF. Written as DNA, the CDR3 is TGTGCCAGCTCCGGCGCGGGGGAGTCGGAAGATACGCAGTATTTT.

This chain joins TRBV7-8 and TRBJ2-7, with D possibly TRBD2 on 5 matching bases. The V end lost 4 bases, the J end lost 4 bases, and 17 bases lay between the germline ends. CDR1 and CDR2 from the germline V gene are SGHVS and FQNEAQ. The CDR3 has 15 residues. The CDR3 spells CASSSRPGSLYEQYF. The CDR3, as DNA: TGTGCCAGCAGCTCGAGACCGGGAAGCCTATACGAGCAGTACTTC.

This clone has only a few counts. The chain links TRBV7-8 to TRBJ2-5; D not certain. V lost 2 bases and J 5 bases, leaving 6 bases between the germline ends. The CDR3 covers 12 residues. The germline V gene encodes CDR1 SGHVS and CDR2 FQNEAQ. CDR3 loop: CASSLLAETQYF. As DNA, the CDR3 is TGTGCCAGCAGCTTATTGGCTGAGACCCAGTACTTC.

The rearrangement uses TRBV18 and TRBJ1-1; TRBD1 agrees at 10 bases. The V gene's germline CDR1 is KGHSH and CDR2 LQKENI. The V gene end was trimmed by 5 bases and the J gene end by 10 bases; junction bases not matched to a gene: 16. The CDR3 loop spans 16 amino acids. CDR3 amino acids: CASSETGGPTQFGAFF. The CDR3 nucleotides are TGTGCCAGCTCAGAGACAGGGGGCCCGACACAATTTGGAGCTTTCTTT.

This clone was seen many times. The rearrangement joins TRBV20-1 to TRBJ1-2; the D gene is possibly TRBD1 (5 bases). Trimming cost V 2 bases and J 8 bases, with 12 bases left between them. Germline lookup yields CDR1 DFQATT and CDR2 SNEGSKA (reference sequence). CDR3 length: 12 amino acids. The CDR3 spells CSARSPGKGYTF. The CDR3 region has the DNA TGCAGTGCTAGATCCCCAGGGAAGGGCTACACCTTC.

The CDR3 sequence is CASSELRSPLHF. CDR3 nucleotides: TGTGCCAGCAGCGAGTTAAGATCACCCCTCCACTTT. This chain connects TRBV2 to TRBJ1-6; D uncertain. Germline V gives CDR1 SNHLY, CDR2 FYNNEI. Trimming shortened V by 6 bases and J by 10 bases, and 10 bases separated the two germline ends. CDR3 length: 12 residues. The full variable domain, completed using reference TRBV2 and TRBJ1-6, is EPEVTQTPSHQVTQMGQEVILRCVPISNHLYFYWYRQILGQKVEFLVSFYNNEISEKSEIFDDQFSVERPDGSNFTLKIRSTKLEDSAMYFCASSELRSPLHFGNGTRLTVT.

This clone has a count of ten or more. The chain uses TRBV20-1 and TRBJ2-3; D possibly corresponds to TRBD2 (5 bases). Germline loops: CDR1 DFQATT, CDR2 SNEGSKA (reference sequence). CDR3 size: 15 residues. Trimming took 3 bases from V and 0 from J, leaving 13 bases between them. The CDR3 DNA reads TGCAGTGCTAGGGGTCCCGGGGTAAGCACAGATACGCAGTATTTT. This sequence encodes CSARGPGVSTDTQYF.

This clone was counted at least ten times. The CDR3 nucleotides are TGTGCCAGCAGCCAAGAAGGTGAGAGTCAGCCCCAGCATTTT. Translating it yields CASSQEGESQPQHF. The rearrangement links TRBV4-2 to TRBJ1-5; D is unclear. Between the trimmed V and J ends, which lost 0 bases and 6 bases, there was a span of 9 bases. Germline V gene data show CDR1 as LGHNA and CDR2 as YNFKEQ. This CDR3 spans 14 amino acids.

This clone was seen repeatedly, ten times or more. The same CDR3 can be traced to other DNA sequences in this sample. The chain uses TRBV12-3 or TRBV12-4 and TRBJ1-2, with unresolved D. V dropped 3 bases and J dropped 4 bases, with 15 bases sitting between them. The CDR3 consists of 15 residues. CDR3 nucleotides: TGTGCCAGCAGTTTGTCTGGGGTTGGAATCTATGGCTACACCTTC. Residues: CASSLSGVGIYGYTF.

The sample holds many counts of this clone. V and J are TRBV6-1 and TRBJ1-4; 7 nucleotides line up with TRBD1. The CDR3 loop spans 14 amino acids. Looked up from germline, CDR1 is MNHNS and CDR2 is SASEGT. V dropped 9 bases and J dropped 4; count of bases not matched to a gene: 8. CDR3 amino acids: CASLTGAGNEKLFF. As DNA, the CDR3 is TGTGCCAGTCTCACAGGGGCCGGTAATGAAAAACTGTTTTTT.

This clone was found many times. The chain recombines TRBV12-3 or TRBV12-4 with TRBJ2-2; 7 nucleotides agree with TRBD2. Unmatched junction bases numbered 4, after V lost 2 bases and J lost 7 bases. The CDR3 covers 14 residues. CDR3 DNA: TGTGCCAGCAGTTTACGGGAGGCGGGCGGGGAGCTGTTTTTT. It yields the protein CASSLREAGGELFF.